The clone carrying this TCR beta chain was found a few times. The sample is drawn from a study of T cells after yellow fever vaccination. The study's findings and limits: Sequencing of sorted memory subsets on day 0 failed to detect almost all vaccine-responding clonotypes. Reappearance after the booster was seen for most primary-vaccination clones, at 95% to 98% CD4 and 88% CD8.

5'RACE template switching produced TCR cDNA carrying a universal primer site and UMIs. TCRdb re-called the 5' RACE reads with MiXCR, one entry per CDR3 protein. Of approximately 34,000 distinct CDR3 sequences in the sample, 6.6% were seen once. The V and J ends lost 2 bases and 6 bases respectively, with 4 bases between them. The CDR3 is 12 amino acids. CDR1 is MGHDK, CDR2 SYGVNS, per germline. The sequence was collected from a man aged 18 to 29 who received the YFV17D yellow fever vaccine. The rearrangement uses TRBV25-1 and TRBJ2-2; D not resolved. Sequenced material: PBMCs, either bulk or a sorted T-cell subset (CD4+, CD8+, memory, or dextramer-sorted; not recorded which), taken on the day of the first yellow fever vaccination. The CDR3 bases are TGTGCCAGCAGTGAAAATTCCGGGGAGCTGTTTTTT. It encodes CASSENSGELFF.